This is a list of T cell receptor beta chains from one sample in a study of blood T cell repertoires in COVID-19. Here immunoSEQ multiplex PCR was the method, and the copy in TCRdb shows in-frame clones only, minus some. The sample holds approximately 320,000 clones, about 88% seen once. Sequencing input: PBMCs or T cells enriched from blood (not recorded which). These receptors came from a man between 60 and 70 years old who had recovered from COVID-19. Both conserved end residues are part of each CDR3. Fields, in order: D gene, clone size, V gene, J gene, CDR3 DNA, CDR3 protein. The D gene is left open where the match is weak. Where a row states a size, it is once, few, many or the class of an expanded clone; other rows omit it.

TRBD1,-,TRBV19,TRBJ1-5,TGTGCCAGTAGTCACCAACAGGGGAGTGAGCAGCCCCAGCATTTT,CASSHQQGSEQPQHF
-,-,TRBV11-3,TRBJ2-7,TGTGCCAGCAGCTCCCAGGGATCGTTGGAGCAGTACTTC,CASSSQGSLEQYF
-,-,TRBV29-1,TRBJ2-1,TGCAGCGTTGAACCTATGCGATTCAATGAGCAGTTCTTC,CSVEPMRFNEQFF
-,-,TRBV5-1,TRBJ2-3,TGCGCCAGCAGCTTGGCCCTTACTAGTGGGATTACAGATACGCAGTATTTT,CASSLALTSGITDTQYF
TRBD1,-,TRBV5-6,TRBJ1-3,TGTGCCAGCAGACGGAGGGGGAGGCAGGGGGTCCCTGGAAACACCATATATTTT,CASRRRGRQGVPGNTIYF
-,-,TRBV4-3,TRBJ1-3,TGCGCCAGCAGCCTTTGGGCCCAGCCTACTCTGGATGACACCATATATTTT,CASSLWAQPTLDDTIYF
TRBD2,-,TRBV7-3,TRBJ2-1,TGTGCCAGCAGCCCCCGGGCAGCGGGGGGGCCTCAGGAGCAGTTCTTC,CASSPRAAGGPQEQFF
TRBD1,few,TRBV25-1,TRBJ1-2,TGTGCCAGCAGTGCTGTTGGGACAGGGGGCATTGGCTACACCTTC,CASSAVGTGGIGYTF
-,-,TRBV10-3,TRBJ1-2,TGTGCCATCAGAACCGGGGGGAGGAGCTATGGCTACACCTTC,CAIRTGGRSYGYTF
-,-,TRBV5-1,TRBJ2-5,TGCGCCAGCAGCCCCTCGGGGGGCAGAGAGACCCAGTACTTC,CASSPSGGRETQYF
-,-,TRBV6-1,TRBJ1-2,TGTGCCAGCAGTGAAGGGAGGTTCACCTTC,CASSEGRFTF
TRBD1,-,TRBV7-2,TRBJ1-4,TGTGCCAGCAGCTTAGGACGTTTCTTCGCGACAGGGGGCGAAAAACTGTTTTTT,CASSLGRFFATGGEKLFF
-,-,TRBV4-1,TRBJ1-2,TGCGCCAGCAGCCAAGTTGGGGAGGACAACACCTTC,CASSQVGEDNTF
-,-,TRBV28,TRBJ2-7,TGTGCCAGCTACCCTGACGGAGCCTACGAGCAGTACTTC,CASYPDGAYEQYF
-,-,TRBV18,TRBJ1-1,TGTGCCAGCTCTCATGGCAGGAGCGGCTTCACTGAAGCTTTCTTT,CASSHGRSGFTEAFF
-,-,TRBV5-1,TRBJ2-6,TGCGCCAGCAAGGAACAGGAAAGCTCTGGGGCCAACGTCCTGACTTTC,CASKEQESSGANVLTF
TRBD1,-,TRBV2,TRBJ1-2,TGTGCCAGAAAAGACCGGGACAGGGGCTATGGCTACACCTTC,CARKDRDRGYGYTF
-,-,TRBV20-1,TRBJ2-7,TGCAGTGCCACAGAACTCTACGAGCAGTACTTC,CSATELYEQYF
TRBD1,-,TRBV5-6,TRBJ2-7,TGTGCCAGCAGCCGGCGAGGGACAGGGGGCTACGAGCAGTACTTC,CASSRRGTGGYEQYF
TRBD1,-,TRBV6-5,TRBJ1-2,TGTGCCAGCTACCCCCGACAGGGTACGTATGGCTACACCTTC,CASYPRQGTYGYTF
TRBD2,-,TRBV5-4,TRBJ2-1,TGTGTCTGTTCCAGCGGGGGTTACAATGAGCAGTTCTTC,CVCSSGGYNEQFF
-,-,TRBV30,TRBJ1-3,TGTGCCTGGAGTCGTAACTCTGGAAACACCATATATTTT,CAWSRNSGNTIYF
-,-,TRBV4-3,TRBJ1-2,TGCGCCAGCAGCCAAGATCACGCAGGGGCGTATGGCTACACCTTC,CASSQDHAGAYGYTF
TRBD2,few,TRBV19,TRBJ2-2,TGTGCCAGTAGTCATTCCGTCGCTAGCGGTCACGGGGAGCTGTTTTTT,CASSHSVASGHGELFF
TRBD2,-,TRBV7-9,TRBJ2-6,TGTGCCAGCATCCCGCCGGGGGGAGTAAGAGCCAACGTCCTGACTTTC,CASIPPGGVRANVLTF
TRBD2,once,TRBV19,TRBJ2-7,TGTGCCAGTAGTCTCGACTCTAGCGGGACAACCTACGAGCAGTACTTC,CASSLDSSGTTYEQYF
-,-,TRBV6-5,TRBJ1-2,TGTGCCAGCACCCTAGGGGGGGTGGACTATGGCTACACCTTC,CASTLGGVDYGYTF